Below, 23 T cell receptor beta chains from the same sample are listed, as sequenced in a study of T cell responses to AZD1222 COVID-19 vaccine. Data came from immunoSEQ multiplex PCR; TCRdb stores just in-frame clones and leaves some out. The table records over 90,000 clones, roughly 88% of them present only once. This sample comprised peripheral blood, obtained 28 days after the second AZD1222 dose. These receptors all stem from an adult who received the AZD1222 COVID-19 vaccine.

This chain joins TRBV19 and TRBJ1-1, with D perhaps TRBD1 (6 bases). Per germline, CDR1 LNHDA and CDR2 SQIVND (reference sequence). This CDR3 region has 15 residues. Trimming stripped 6 bases from V and 2 bases from J, with 16 bases between. In nucleotides, the CDR3 is TGTGCCAGTAGCGCAGACAGGATCCCCAACACTGAAGCTTTCTTT. Amino acids: CASSADRIPNTEAFF.

The gene calls are TRBV7-9 and TRBJ2-5, with TRBD2 identical over 10 bases. The CDR3 is made up of 15 amino acids. Germline CDR1 SEHNR, CDR2 FQNEAQ (reference sequence). The trim removed 2 bases at V and 8 bases at J, leaving 8 bases unmatched. The CDR3, as DNA: TGTGCCAGCAGCTTACTAGCGGGGGCGGATGGAACCCAGTACTTC. This sequence encodes CASSLLAGADGTQYF.

V usage is TRBV6-5 and J usage is TRBJ1-2; 7 bases fit TRBD1. The CDR3 runs to 12 residues. The V gene end was trimmed by 5 bases and the J gene end by 8 bases; junction bases not matched to a gene: 5. Germline V gene sequence: CDR1 MNHEY, CDR2 SVGAGI. The CDR3 DNA reads TGTGCCAGCAGTAACAGGGGAGAGGGCTACACCTTC. Translation gives CASSNRGEGYTF.

The chain recombines TRBV18 with TRBJ2-3; D uncertain. The CDR3 is 13 amino acids. V was trimmed by 2 bases and J by 3 bases, leaving 6 bases between them. Looked up from germline, CDR1 is KGHSH and CDR2 is LQKENI. CDR3: CASSPYQTDTQYF. The CDR3 coding sequence is TGTGCCAGCTCACCATATCAGACAGATACGCAGTATTTT.

The chain employs TRBV7-2 and TRBJ2-6, with a tentative D call TRBD2 (7 bases). The CDR3 has 19 amino acids. Trimming took 5 bases from V and 1 from J, leaving 21 bases between them. Germline values: CDR1 SGHTA, CDR2 FQGNSA. CDR3 sequence reads: CASSPRGGLGPSGANVLTF. In nucleotides, the CDR3 is TGTGCCAGCAGCCCTAGGGGGGGCCTTGGGCCTTCTGGGGCCAACGTCCTGACTTTC.

The chain uses TRBV6-5 and TRBJ2-7; a possible D gene is TRBD1 (5 bases). The germline gives CDR1 MNHEY, CDR2 SVGAGI. The CDR3 totals 12 residues. Between the trimmed V and J ends, which lost 2 bases and 3 bases, there was a span of 5 bases. The CDR3 bases are TGTGCCAGCAGTTACCAGGGCTACGAGCAGTACTTC. Translated, it gives CASSYQGYEQYF.

The rearrangement uses TRBV27 and TRBJ2-1, with 14 bases lining up with TRBD2. With V trimmed by 7 bases and J by 9 bases, 11 bases remained unmatched. Germline-derived CDR1 and CDR2 are MNHEY and SMNVEV (reference sequence). CDR3 size: 16 residues. The CDR3 bases are TGTGCCAGCACCCCTGGGACTAGCGGGAGATCCGGTGAGCAGTTCTTC. Its protein is CASTPGTSGRSGEQFF.

V and J are TRBV27 and TRBJ2-3; D may be TRBD2 (6 bases). Between the trimmed V and J ends, which lost 8 bases and 0 bases, there was a span of 12 bases. This CDR3 region has 14 residues. Germline values: CDR1 MNHEY, CDR2 SMNVEV (reference sequence). CDR3 region: CASGTSASTDTQYF. The CDR3 DNA reads as TGTGCCAGCGGGACTTCCGCTAGCACAGATACGCAGTATTTT.

This chain uses TRBV28 with TRBJ2-7, with D maybe TRBD2 (6 bases). This CDR3 spans 16 amino acids. V was clipped by 1 base and J by 7 bases, with 20 bases between them. The germline gives CDR1 MDHEN, CDR2 SYDVKM. The DNA of the CDR3 is TGTGCCAGCAGTTTATCATTACTAGGGACTTTGGGGGAGCAGTACTTC. Translated, it gives CASSLSLLGTLGEQYF.

This clone was seen a single time. V usage is TRBV11-2 and J usage is TRBJ1-4, with D tentatively TRBD1 (5 bases). Germline V gene lookup returns CDR1 SGHAT and CDR2 FQNNGV. This CDR3 is 15 amino acids long. V shed 3 bases and J shed 5 bases, with 13 bases lying between them. This chain's CDR3 is CASSFGDRRNEKLFF. For the CDR3, the DNA is TGTGCCAGCAGCTTCGGAGACAGACGAAATGAAAAACTGTTTTTT.

The count of this clone is one. The chain has TRBV11-3 and TRBJ2-1; TRBD2 agrees at 11 bases. There are 13 residues in the CDR3. V was clipped by 2 bases and J by 12 bases; unmatched bases: 3. In germline, CDR1 is SGHNT, CDR2 YENEEA. The CDR3 coding sequence is TGTGCCAGCAGCTTACTAGCGGGGGGTCCGCAGTTCTTC. Protein: CASSLLAGGPQFF.

The V and J genes are TRBV6-5 and TRBJ1-6; D remains unclear. The CDR3 spans 14 residues. The V gene lost 8 bases and the J gene lost 0 bases, with 8 bases spanning the gap. CDR1 is MNHEY and CDR2 is SVGAGI in the germline V gene. CDR3: CASARSSYNSPLHF. For the CDR3, the DNA is TGTGCCAGCGCCAGAAGCTCCTATAATTCACCCCTCCACTTT.

The chain recombines TRBV18 with TRBJ2-2; 7 bases map to TRBD1. In germline, CDR1 is KGHSH, CDR2 LQKENI. V lost 9 bases and J lost 1; bases outside the gene matches: 8. This CDR3 region has 15 residues. CDR3 nucleotide sequence: TGTGCCAGGACAACTCGGACAGGGAACACCGGGGAGCTGTTTTTT. This gives the protein CARTTRTGNTGELFF.

The J gene is TRBJ1-4, the V gene TRBV3-1 (or the pseudogene TRBV3-2); D may be TRBD1 (6 bases). The germline V gene has CDR1 LGHDT and CDR2 YNNKEL (reference sequence). V was shortened by 5 bases and J by 5 bases, with 9 bases between the two germline ends. The CDR3 has 13 amino acids. The CDR3 DNA sequence: TGTGCCAGCAGCTGGGACATCAATGAAAAACTGTTTTTT. Protein: CASSWDINEKLFF.

The chain employs TRBV4-2 and TRBJ2-7; 7 bases match TRBD2. The V gene end was trimmed by 2 bases and the J gene end by 5 bases; junction bases not matched to a gene: 9. Germline CDR1 is LGHNA and CDR2 is YNFKEQ. The CDR3 is 15 amino acids. The chain's CDR3 is CASSQWGGETDEQYF. The CDR3 coding sequence is TGTGCCAGCAGCCAATGGGGGGGGGAGACGGACGAGCAGTACTTC.

The rearrangement joins TRBV5-4 to TRBJ2-5; no definite D call. Trimming took 3 bases from V and 0 from J, leaving 18 bases between them. CDR3 length equals 17 residues. Per the germline V gene, CDR1 is SGHNT and CDR2 is YYREEE (reference sequence). The CDR3 sequence is CASSSGLGPRYQETQYF. CDR3 sequence (DNA): TGTGCCAGCAGCTCCGGGCTAGGCCCTAGGTACCAAGAGACCCAGTACTTC.

This chain connects TRBV7-8 to TRBJ1-2; unclear D gene. The V gene's germline CDR1 is SGHVS and CDR2 FQNEAQ. Between the trimmed V and J ends, which lost 0 bases and 4 bases, there was a span of 9 bases. The CDR3 has 14 residues. The CDR3 region has the DNA TGTGCCAGCAGCTTAGCGCGGTCAAGCTATGGCTACACCTTC. Protein sequence: CASSLARSSYGYTF.

Here the CDR3 reads CASSRTGGKNIQYF. The DNA for the CDR3 is TGTGCCAGCAGTCGGACAGGGGGAAAAAACATTCAGTACTTC. The rearrangement joins TRBV6-2 or TRBV6-3 to TRBJ2-4; 10 bases are shared with TRBD1. The ends lost 5 bases at V and 4 bases at J; junction bases unmatched: 2. Germline values: CDR1 MNHEY, CDR2 SVGEGT. The CDR3 covers 14 residues.

The gene calls are TRBV12-3 or TRBV12-4 and TRBJ2-1; TRBD2 is a possible D gene (7 bases). The CDR3 spans 12 residues. Trimming cost V 11 bases and J 9 bases, with 17 bases left between them. CDR3 sequence: CAWRGGSGEQFF. CDR3 DNA sequence: TGTGCCTGGAGGGGGGGCAGTGGTGAGCAGTTCTTC.

The rearrangement uses TRBV6-1 and TRBJ2-3; D call uncertain. V was shortened by 0 bases and J by 0 bases, with 19 bases between the two germline ends. This CDR3 region has 19 residues. The germline V gene encodes CDR1 MNHNS and CDR2 SASEGT. The CDR3 nucleotides read TGTGCCAGCAGTGAAGCGCTTTTTGTCTACAAAACTAGCACAGATACGCAGTATTTT. Translated: CASSEALFVYKTSTDTQYF.

As for this clone: The junction and the germline gene differ at one end; a read error may be behind it. The rearrangement links TRBV19 to TRBJ2-7; the D gene is possibly TRBD1 (6 bases). This CDR3 contains 13 residues. Looked up from germline, CDR1 is LNHDA and CDR2 is SQIVND (reference sequence). The CDR3 sequence is CASSMRGRGIGDF. Written as DNA, the CDR3 is TGTGCCAGTAGTATGAGGGGTAGGGGGATCGGGGACTTC.

A single count supports this clone. This chain uses TRBV10-3 with TRBJ2-7; D may be TRBD1 (6 bases). The V end lost 3 bases, the J end lost 1 base, and 7 bases lay between the germline ends. The CDR3 has 13 residues. The germline gives CDR1 ENHRY, CDR2 SYGVKD. In DNA form, the CDR3 reads TGTGCCATCAGTGACGGACAGTCCTACGAGCAGTACTTC. Protein product: CAISDGQSYEQYF.

The chain joins TRBV28 to TRBJ2-7; the D is unclear. This CDR3 comprises 14 residues. V lost 5 bases to trimming and J lost 1 base, with 12 bases between them. The germline CDR1 and CDR2 sequences are MDHEN and SYDVKM. The CDR3 protein is CASSRAIGSYEQYF. CDR3 coding DNA: TGTGCCAGCAGTAGAGCAATTGGATCCTACGAGCAGTACTTC.